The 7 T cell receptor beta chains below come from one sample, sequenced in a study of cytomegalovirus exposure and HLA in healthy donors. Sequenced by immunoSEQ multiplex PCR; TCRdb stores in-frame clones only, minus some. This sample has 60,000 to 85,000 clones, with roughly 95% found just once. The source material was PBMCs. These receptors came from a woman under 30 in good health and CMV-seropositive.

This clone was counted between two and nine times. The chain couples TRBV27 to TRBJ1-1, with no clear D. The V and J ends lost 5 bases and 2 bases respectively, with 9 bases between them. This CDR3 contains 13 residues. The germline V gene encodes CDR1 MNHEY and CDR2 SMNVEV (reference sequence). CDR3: CASSPLYNTEAFF. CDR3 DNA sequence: TGTGCCAGCAGTCCTCTTTATAACACTGAAGCTTTCTTT.

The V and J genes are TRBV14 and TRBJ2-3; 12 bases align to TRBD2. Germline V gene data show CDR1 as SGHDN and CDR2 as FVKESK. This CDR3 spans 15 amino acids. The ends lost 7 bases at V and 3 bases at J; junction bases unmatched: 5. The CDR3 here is CASTGTSGLTDTQYF. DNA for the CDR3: TGTGCCAGCACGGGGACTAGCGGGTTAACAGATACGCAGTATTTT.

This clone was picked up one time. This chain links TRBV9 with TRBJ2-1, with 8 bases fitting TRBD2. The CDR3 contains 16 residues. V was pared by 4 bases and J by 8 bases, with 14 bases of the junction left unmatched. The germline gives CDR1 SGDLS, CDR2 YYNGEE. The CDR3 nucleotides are TGTGCCAGCAGCCCCGGGGGGGGAGGGTTTACTCATGAGCAGTTCTTC. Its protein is CASSPGGGGFTHEQFF.

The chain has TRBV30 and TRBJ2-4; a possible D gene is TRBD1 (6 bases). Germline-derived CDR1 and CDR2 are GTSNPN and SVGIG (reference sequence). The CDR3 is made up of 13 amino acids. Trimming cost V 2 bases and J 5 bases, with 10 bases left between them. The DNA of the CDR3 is TGTGCCTGGAGTCCTGGGACACAAAACATTCAGTACTTC. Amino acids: CAWSPGTQNIQYF.

DNA for the CDR3: TGTGCCAGCAGCTTAGATCGAGGACTAGCGGGCCTCACAGATACGCAGTATTTT. Encoded protein: CASSLDRGLAGLTDTQYF. The chain has TRBV11-3 and TRBJ2-3, with TRBD2 matching over 11 bases. CDR1 SGHNT and CDR2 YENEEA come from the germline V gene. The CDR3 is 18 residues long. J gave up 2 bases and V 0 bases, and 7 bases lay outside the gene matches. Full variable domain (rest looked up from reference TRBV11-3 and TRBJ2-3): EAGVVQSPRYKIIEKKQPVAFWCNPISGHNTLYWYLQNLGQGPELLIRYENEEAVDDSQLPKDRFSAERLKGVDSTLKIQPAELGDSAVYLCASSLDRGLAGLTDTQYFGPGTRLTVL.

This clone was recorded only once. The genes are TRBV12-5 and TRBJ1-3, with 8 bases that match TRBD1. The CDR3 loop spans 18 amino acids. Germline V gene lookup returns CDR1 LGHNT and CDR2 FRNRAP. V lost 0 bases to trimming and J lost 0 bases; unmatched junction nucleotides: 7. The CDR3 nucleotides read TGTGCTAGTGGTTTGGTATCAGGGGGCCCCGTCTCTGGAAACACCATATATTTT. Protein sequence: CASGLVSGGPVSGNTIYF. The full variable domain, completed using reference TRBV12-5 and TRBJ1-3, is DARVTQTPRHKVTEMGQEVTMRCQPILGHNTVFWYRQTMMQGLELLAYFRNRAPLDDSGMPKDRFSAEMPDATLATLKIQPSEPRDSAVYFCASGLVSGGPVSGNTIYFGEGSWLTVV.

This CDR3 reads CASSLGQNRAREGEQFF. CDR3 DNA sequence: TGTGCCAGCAGCTTAGGGCAGAACAGGGCCCGGGAGGGTGAGCAGTTCTTC. The rearrangement uses TRBV11-3 and TRBJ2-1; 8 nucleotides agree with TRBD2. V was pared by 1 base and J by 9 bases, with 14 bases of the junction left unmatched. The CDR3 is 17 amino acids. Per germline, CDR1 SGHNT and CDR2 YENEEA. The variable domain in full, completed from reference TRBV11-3 and TRBJ2-1, reads EAGVVQSPRYKIIEKKQPVAFWCNPISGHNTLYWYLQNLGQGPELLIRYENEEAVDDSQLPKDRFSAERLKGVDSTLKIQPAELGDSAVYLCASSLGQNRAREGEQFFGPGTRLTVL.